The entry that follows covers one T cell receptor (beta chain) sequence. This sample is drawn from a study of blood T cell repertoires in COVID-19. Overall study: Collection of acute and convalescent COVID-19 samples took place in the United States, Italy and Spain.

Per the original data handling: The authors estimated nucleated cell counts from reference gene primer amplification. Measured with immunoSEQ multiplex PCR; TCRdb has only the in-frame clones, and not every one. Clonal size and the V and J genes are those of that table, whereas D and trimming came from the DNA. Of roughly 69,000 clones listed, around 84% are singletons. CDR1 is SGHAT and CDR2 is FQNNGV in the germline V gene. Trimming cost V 5 bases and J 3 bases, with 11 bases left between them. This CDR3 comprises 13 residues. This chain links TRBV11-2 with TRBJ2-7; possible D gene TRBD2, 5 bases. This clonotype originated in a human donor in a cohort sampled during active COVID-19. The material sequenced was peripheral blood. The CDR3: CASSRRAIYEQYF. CDR3 DNA sequence: TGTGCCAGCAGCCGGCGGGCAATCTACGAGCAGTACTTC.